The T cell receptor (beta chain) described here comes from a study of blood T cell repertoires in COVID-19. Across the study: PBMCs, B-cell-depleted T cells, or T cells provided the cDNA or gDNA that made up the material.

Sequenced by immunoSEQ multiplex PCR; TCRdb stores in-frame clones only, minus some. The sample records under 150,000 clones, 84% being singletons. The study recruited people aged about 18 to 89 years across more than 20 US areas. Grouping used clinical history reported by participants in a survey and questionnaire. Deletions cut 1 base from V and 3 bases from J, with 10 bases between. The CDR3 runs to 14 residues. Germline V gene sequence: CDR1 SGHAT, CDR2 FQNNGV. V usage is TRBV11-2 and J usage is TRBJ2-7; tentative D call: TRBD2 (5 bases). The TCR was taken from a man aged 50-60 years in a cohort exposed to, infected with or recovered from COVID-19 (not recorded which). The sequencing input was PBMCs or T cells enriched from blood (not recorded which). CDR3 amino acids: CASSLAGRVYEQYF. CDR3 nucleotide sequence: TGTGCCAGCAGCTTAGCCGGGCGGGTCTACGAGCAGTACTTC.